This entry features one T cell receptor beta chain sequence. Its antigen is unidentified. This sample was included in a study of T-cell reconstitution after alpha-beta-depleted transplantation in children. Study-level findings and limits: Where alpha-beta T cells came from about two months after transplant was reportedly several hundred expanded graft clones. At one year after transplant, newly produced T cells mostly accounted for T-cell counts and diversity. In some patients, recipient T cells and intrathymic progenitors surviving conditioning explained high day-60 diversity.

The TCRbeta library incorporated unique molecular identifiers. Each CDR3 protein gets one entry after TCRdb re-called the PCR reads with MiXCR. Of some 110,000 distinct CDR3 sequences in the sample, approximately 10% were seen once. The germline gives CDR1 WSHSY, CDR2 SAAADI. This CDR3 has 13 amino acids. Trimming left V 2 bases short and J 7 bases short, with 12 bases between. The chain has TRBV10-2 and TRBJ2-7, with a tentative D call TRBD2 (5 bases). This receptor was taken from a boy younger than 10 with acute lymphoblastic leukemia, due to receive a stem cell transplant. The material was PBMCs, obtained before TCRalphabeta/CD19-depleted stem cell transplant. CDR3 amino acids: CASSEQFSGEQYF. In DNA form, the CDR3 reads TGCGCCAGCAGTGAGCAGTTTTCGGGGGAGCAGTACTTC.